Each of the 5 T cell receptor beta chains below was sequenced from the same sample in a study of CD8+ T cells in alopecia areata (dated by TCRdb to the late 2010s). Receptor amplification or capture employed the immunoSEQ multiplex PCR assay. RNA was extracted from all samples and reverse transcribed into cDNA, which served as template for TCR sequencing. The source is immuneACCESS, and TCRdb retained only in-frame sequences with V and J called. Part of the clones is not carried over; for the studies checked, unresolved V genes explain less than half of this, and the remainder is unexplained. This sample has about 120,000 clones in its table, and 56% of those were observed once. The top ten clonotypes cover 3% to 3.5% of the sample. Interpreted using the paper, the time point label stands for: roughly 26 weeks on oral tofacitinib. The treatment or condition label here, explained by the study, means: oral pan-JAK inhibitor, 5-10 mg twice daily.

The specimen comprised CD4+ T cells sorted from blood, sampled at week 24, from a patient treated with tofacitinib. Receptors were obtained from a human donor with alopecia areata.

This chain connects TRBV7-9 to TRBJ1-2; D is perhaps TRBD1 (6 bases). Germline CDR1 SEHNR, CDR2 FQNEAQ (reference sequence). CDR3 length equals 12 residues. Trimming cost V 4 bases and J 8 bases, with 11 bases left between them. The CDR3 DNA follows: TGTGCCAGCAGCTCACAGGGAGGGGGCTACACCTTC. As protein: CASSSQGGGYTF.

In DNA form, the CDR3 reads TGCGCCAGCAGTCCTACCGGACAGTCCTACGAGCAGTACTTC. The encoded protein is CASSPTGQSYEQYF. The chain is built from TRBV5-1 and TRBJ2-7; D may be TRBD1 (6 bases). Trimming pared 5 bases from V and 1 base from J, leaving 13 bases between. There are 14 residues in the CDR3. CDR1 is SGHRS and CDR2 is YFSETQ in the germline V gene.

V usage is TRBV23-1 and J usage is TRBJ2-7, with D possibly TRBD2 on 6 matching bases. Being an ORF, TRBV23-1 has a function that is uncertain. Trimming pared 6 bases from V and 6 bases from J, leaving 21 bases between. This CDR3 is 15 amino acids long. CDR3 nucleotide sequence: TGCGCCAGCAGAAAAGCGAGGAGGGATTGCGGCGAGCAGTACTTC. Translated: CASRKARRDCGEQYF.

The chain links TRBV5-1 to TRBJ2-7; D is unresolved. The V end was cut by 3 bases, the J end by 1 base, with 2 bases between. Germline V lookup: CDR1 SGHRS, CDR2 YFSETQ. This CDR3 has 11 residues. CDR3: CASSSSYEQYF. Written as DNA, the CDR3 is TGCGCCAGCAGCTCGTCCTACGAGCAGTACTTC.

DNA of the CDR3: TGTGCCTGGAATTTGGCCGGGACAGGGGGCAGTTCACCCCTCCACTTT. It codes for CAWNLAGTGGSSPLHF. This chain joins TRBV30 and TRBJ1-6; 12 bases are shared with TRBD1. Germline loops: CDR1 GTSNPN, CDR2 SVGIG (reference sequence). There are 16 residues in the CDR3. The ends lost 4 bases at V and 9 bases at J; junction bases unmatched: 10.